The T cell receptor beta chain described here comes from a study of blood T cell repertoires in COVID-19. Whole-study context: Acute-phase and convalescent COVID-19 samples originated in the United States, Italy and Spain. The cDNA or gDNA used as material had been derived from T cells, B-cell-depleted T cells, or PBMCs.

The germline V gene encodes CDR1 MNHEY and CDR2 SMNVEV (reference sequence). V lost 4 bases and J lost 7, with 22 bases in between. The length of the CDR3 is 16 residues. Per the authors' pipeline: Amplification of reference gene primers was used by the study to estimate nucleated cell counts. Here immunoSEQ multiplex PCR was the method, and the copy in TCRdb shows in-frame clones only, minus some. The V and J calls and clone size were taken over from that table, and D and trimming were inferred from the DNA. The table has 250,000 to 300,000 clones, about four fifths seen once; the top ten hold 5.7%.

This sequence joins TRBV27 and TRBJ1-2, with a tentative D call TRBD1 (6 bases). The sequencing sample was made of peripheral blood. The receptor was isolated from a man older than 75 with acute or convalescent COVID-19. The CDR3 DNA reads as TGTGCCAGCAGTTGGTGGAGTTGGGGGGGCGCGGGTGGCTACACCTTC. This encodes CASSWWSWGGAGGYTF.